The 22 T cell receptor beta chains below come from one sample, sequenced in a study of cytomegalovirus exposure and HLA in healthy donors. The study ran its PCR with 60 Vbeta and 13 Jbeta primers. Measured with immunoSEQ multiplex PCR; TCRdb has only the in-frame clones, and not every one. This sample's clone table lists about 200,000 clones. The sequenced sample was PBMCs. These TCRs come from a girl between 2 and 10 years old in good health and CMV-seropositive.

The rearrangement links TRBV28 to TRBJ1-5; 8 nucleotides agree with TRBD1. V lost 4 bases, J lost 4 bases, and 9 bases stayed unmatched. This CDR3 is built from 16 residues. Germline-derived CDR1 and CDR2 are MDHEN and SYDVKM. In DNA, the CDR3 is TGTGCCAGCAGTTGGCCGGGACAGGAGATAAATCAGCCCCAGCATTTT. Its translation is CASSWPGQEINQPQHF.

The chain is built from TRBV7-2 and TRBJ1-5; no definite D call. There are 15 residues in the CDR3. Deletions cut 1 base from V and 5 bases from J, with 12 bases between. CDR1 is SGHTA and CDR2 is FQGNSA in the germline V gene. The CDR3 protein is CASSLGSPRDQPQHF. In DNA form, the CDR3 reads TGTGCCAGCAGCTTAGGCTCTCCGCGGGATCAGCCCCAGCATTTT.

A note on this clone: The same CDR3 can be traced to other DNA sequences in this sample. The gene calls are TRBV5-1 and TRBJ2-7; D gene ambiguous. The CDR3 spans 14 residues. Per the germline V gene, CDR1 is SGHRS and CDR2 is YFSETQ. The V end was cut by 0 bases, the J end by 3 bases, with 10 bases between. As DNA, the CDR3 is TGCGCCAGCAGCTTGGGCCCAGCGAACTACGAGCAGTACTTC. This translates into CASSLGPANYEQYF.

The chain joins TRBV10-2 to TRBJ1-1, with D possibly being TRBD1 (5 bases). CDR1 and CDR2 (germline): WSHSY, SAAADI. CDR3 length: 13 amino acids. The V end lost 7 bases, the J end lost 1 base, and 10 bases lay between the germline ends. The CDR3 protein is CASNPDRNTEAFF. The CDR3 coding sequence is TGCGCCAGCAATCCCGACAGGAACACTGAAGCTTTCTTT.

The V and J genes are TRBV28 and TRBJ2-2; 7 positions match TRBD2. CDR3 length: 18 residues. Germline V CDR1 and CDR2: MDHEN, SYDVKM. The V segment lost 6 bases and the J segment 6 bases; nucleotides outside the gene matches: 19. CDR3 residues: CASRSKMRGGSFAGELFF. CDR3 sequence (DNA): TGTGCCAGCAGGTCCAAAATGAGGGGCGGGAGCTTCGCCGGGGAGCTGTTTTTT.

The V and J genes are TRBV5-4 and TRBJ2-7; TRBD2 matches 8 bases. V was pared by 4 bases and J by 2 bases, with 11 bases of the junction left unmatched. Germline V gene sequence: CDR1 SGHNT, CDR2 YYREEE (reference sequence). CDR3 size: 16 residues. CDR3 DNA sequence: TGTGCCAGCAGCGTTTTTCTCGCGGGAGGCGCCTACGAGCAGTACTTC. Translation gives CASSVFLAGGAYEQYF.

This sequence joins TRBV11-2 and TRBJ2-7, with 7 nucleotides matching TRBD1. Germline CDR1 is SGHAT and CDR2 is FQNNGV. J gave up 7 bases and V 1 base, and 10 bases lay outside the gene matches. The CDR3 runs 15 residues. The CDR3 DNA follows: TGTGCCAGCAGCTTAGTGAAGGGGGCTGGTGGAGAGCAGTACTTC. The encoded protein is CASSLVKGAGGEQYF.

V gene TRBV5-1 combines with J gene TRBJ1-1, with D tentatively TRBD1 (5 bases). Germline CDR1 SGHRS, CDR2 YFSETQ. The CDR3 extends over 15 amino acids. Trimming stripped 7 bases from V and 6 bases from J, with 22 bases between. In DNA form, the CDR3 reads TGCGCCAGCCACATTATGACAGCGGGACGCCCTGAAGCTTTCTTT. This translates into CASHIMTAGRPEAFF.

This sequence joins TRBV9 and TRBJ1-2; D possibly corresponds to TRBD1 (6 bases). Germline V gene sequence: CDR1 SGDLS, CDR2 YYNGEE. CDR3 length: 12 residues. Between the trimmed V and J ends, which lost 3 bases and 6 bases, there was a span of 9 bases. The CDR3: CASSDRVDGYTF. The CDR3 bases are TGTGCCAGCAGCGACAGGGTTGATGGCTACACCTTC.

The chain links TRBV6-1 to TRBJ1-2, with D possibly matching TRBD1 (6 bases). Germline V lookup: CDR1 MNHNS, CDR2 SASEGT. Trimming took off 6 bases at V and 4 bases at J, with 18 bases between the two ends. The CDR3 has 15 residues. CDR3 sequence: CASSDKKGVSYGYTF. CDR3 nucleotides: TGTGCCAGCAGCGATAAAAAGGGGGTGAGCTATGGCTACACCTTC.

The chain is built from TRBV2 and TRBJ1-4, with 7 bases identical to TRBD1. The CDR3 contains 14 residues. Unmatched junction bases numbered 6, after V lost 6 bases and J lost 5 bases. Germline CDR1 is SNHLY and CDR2 is FYNNEI. CDR3 residues: CASRAGTANEKLFF. The CDR3 DNA reads as TGTGCCAGCAGGGCCGGGACAGCAAATGAAAAACTGTTTTTT.

The gene calls are TRBV30 and TRBJ2-1; 11 bases line up with TRBD2. This CDR3 contains 15 residues. CDR1 is GTSNPN and CDR2 is SVGIG in the germline V gene (reference sequence). Unmatched junction bases numbered 4, after V lost 2 bases and J lost 4 bases. The CDR3 nucleotides read TGTGCCTGGAGTTTAGCGGGAGGGCCTTACAATGAGCAGTTCTTC. It translates to CAWSLAGGPYNEQFF.

The J gene is TRBJ2-7, the V gene TRBV10-1, with a possible D match to TRBD2 (6 bases). Germline CDR1 reads WNHNN; CDR2 reads SYGVQD (reference sequence). There are 14 residues in the CDR3. V lost 3 bases and J lost 5, with 14 bases in between. CDR3 region: CASSDPGEYDEQYF. The CDR3 coding sequence is TGCGCCAGCAGTGACCCGGGAGAGTATGACGAGCAGTACTTC.

The rearrangement joins TRBV5-1 to TRBJ1-2; D is undetermined. V was clipped by 0 bases and J by 0 bases, with 12 bases between them. This CDR3 region has 16 residues. CDR1 is SGHRS, CDR2 YFSETQ, per germline. CDR3 protein: CASSLAFGEANYGYTF. As DNA, the CDR3 is TGCGCCAGCAGCTTGGCCTTTGGAGAAGCTAACTATGGCTACACCTTC.

The gene calls are TRBV9 and TRBJ1-5; TRBD1 matches 8 bases. The CDR3 runs 15 residues. Germline CDR1 is SGDLS and CDR2 is YYNGEE. J gave up 5 bases and V 4 bases, and 8 bases lay outside the gene matches. The CDR3 nucleotides read TGTGCCAGCAGCCCAGGGACAGGCCTTTATCAGCCCCAGCATTTT. Protein sequence: CASSPGTGLYQPQHF.

The V and J genes are TRBV9 and TRBJ2-1; 10 bases align to TRBD2. Germline loops: CDR1 SGDLS, CDR2 YYNGEE. This CDR3 is built from 15 residues. J lost 8 bases, V lost 3 bases, and 8 bases had no gene match. The CDR3 region is CASSEIAGGLDEQFF. CDR3 nucleotide sequence: TGTGCCAGCAGCGAAATAGCGGGAGGCCTGGATGAGCAGTTCTTC.

J is TRBJ1-2 and V is TRBV5-4; maybe TRBD1 (5 bases). Germline V gene lookup returns CDR1 SGHNT and CDR2 YYREEE (reference sequence). This CDR3 spans 13 amino acids. V lost 0 bases to trimming and J lost 7 bases, with 10 bases between them. The CDR3 loop is CASSLDQGGGYTF. CDR3 DNA sequence: TGTGCCAGCAGCTTGGATCAGGGTGGTGGCTACACCTTC.

The J gene is TRBJ1-2, the V gene TRBV19, with 8 nucleotides matching TRBD1. Germline V gene lookup returns CDR1 LNHDA and CDR2 SQIVND (reference sequence). The CDR3 is 13 amino acids. The V gene end was trimmed by 2 bases and the J gene end by 4 bases; junction bases not matched to a gene: 0. The CDR3 here is CASSIQGAYGYTF. Written as DNA, the CDR3 is TGTGCCAGTAGTATACAGGGGGCCTATGGCTACACCTTC.

The chain couples TRBV13 to TRBJ2-6; 7 nucleotides agree with TRBD2. Per the germline V gene, CDR1 is PRHDT and CDR2 is FYEKMQ (reference sequence). This CDR3 comprises 19 residues. Germline trimming cut 3 bases from V and 2 bases from J; bases unmatched to any gene: 13. DNA for the CDR3: TGTGCCAGCAGCTTCTGGGCTAGCGGAGAGCCCACTGGGGCCAACGTCCTGACTTTC. It yields the protein CASSFWASGEPTGANVLTF.

On this clone: A read error may produce the germline difference seen at one junction end. V is TRBV11-2 and J is TRBJ1-6; 7 nucleotides match TRBD1. Germline values: CDR1 SGHAT, CDR2 FQNNGV. The CDR3 is 14 residues long. CDR3 bases: TGTGTCAGCAGCTTAGGGACAGAAAGAACACCCCTCCACTTT. Residues: CVSSLGTERTPLHF.

This chain connects TRBV11-2 to TRBJ1-4; no definite D call. The V gene lost 7 bases and the J gene lost 5 bases, with 14 bases spanning the gap. The CDR3 runs to 14 residues. Per germline, CDR1 SGHAT and CDR2 FQNNGV. CDR3 in DNA: TGTGCCAGCACCTCCGGGGAGTGGAATGAAAAACTGTTTTTT. Translated, it gives CASTSGEWNEKLFF.

Regarding this clone: This sample includes further DNA sequences coding for the same CDR3. This chain connects TRBV19 to TRBJ2-2; possibly TRBD2 for D (5 bases). V dropped 3 bases and J dropped 1 base, with 6 bases sitting between them. From germline, CDR1 is LNHDA and CDR2 SQIVND (reference sequence). The CDR3 consists of 14 residues. The DNA of the CDR3 is TGTGCCAGTAGTATCCGGGGGAACACCGGGGAGCTGTTTTTT. Encoded protein: CASSIRGNTGELFF.